Listed below are T cell receptor beta chains from one sample, sequenced in a study of control samples from healthy donors and cancer patients. Clones were sequenced by immunoSEQ multiplex PCR, and TCRdb holds only the in-frame ones, with some missing. The sample has tens of thousands of clones, roughly 91% seen once. The sample comprised PBMCs. The receptors come from a woman between 45 and 65 years old with colorectal cancer. Each CDR3 is given with its conserved first and last residue. The D gene is left open where the match is weak. Clone size is given for some rows only: seen once, a few or many times, or a class if the clone is expanded.

d_call	clone_size	j_call	v_call	cdr3_aa	cdr3_nt
-	once	TRBJ2-1	TRBV5-4	CASSLATLGLGINNEQFF	TGTGCCAGCAGCTTGGCGACCTTGGGACTCGGAATTAACAATGAGCAGTTCTTC
TRBD1	-	TRBJ2-1	TRBV7-2	CASQDKRQGSYNEQFF	TGTGCCAGCCAAGATAAGAGACAGGGTTCCTACAATGAGCAGTTCTTC
-	-	TRBJ1-5	TRBV15	CATSRGRAEGNQPQHF	TGTGCCACCAGCAGAGGCAGGGCAGAGGGCAATCAGCCCCAGCATTTT
-	-	TRBJ1-1	TRBV10-2	CASSIGGDTEAFF	TGCGCCAGCAGTATTGGAGGGGACACTGAAGCTTTCTTT
-	-	TRBJ1-4	TRBV15	CATSTGSGEKLFF	TGTGCCACCAGCACCGGATCGGGTGAAAAACTGTTTTTT
-	few	TRBJ1-2	TRBV10-3	CAISDGGRGYTF	TGTGCCATCAGTGATGGAGGGAGGGGCTACACCTTC
-	once	TRBJ2-1	TRBV5-8	CASSFWRANYNEQFF	TGTGCCAGCAGCTTTTGGCGGGCGAACTACAATGAGCAGTTCTTC
TRBD1	-	TRBJ1-1	TRBV4-3	CASSQDLTHRGRTEAFF	TGCGCCAGCAGCCAAGATTTGACCCACAGGGGGAGAACTGAAGCTTTCTTT
TRBD1	-	TRBJ1-4	TRBV6-6	CASSYSTGDEKLFF	TGTGCCAGCAGTTACTCGACAGGGGATGAAAAACTGTTTTTT
-	once	TRBJ1-6	TRBV2	CASKVGGGYNSPLHF	TGTGCCAGCAAGGTGGGAGGAGGCTATAATTCACCCCTCCACTTT
-	-	TRBJ1-2	TRBV30	CAWSHSPFQGYTF	TGTGCCTGGAGTCACTCCCCCTTTCAAGGCTACACCTTC
TRBD1	-	TRBJ1-1	TRBV2	CTGTGGAFNTEAFF	TGTACCGGCACAGGGGGCGCCTTTAACACTGAAGCTTTCTTT
-	-	TRBJ2-5	TRBV11-3	CASSGSEEETQYF	TGTGCCAGCAGCGGGTCGGAGGAAGAGACCCAGTACTTC
-	-	TRBJ1-2	TRBV20-1	CSAGRDNLYTF	TGCAGTGCTGGCCGGGACAACTTATACACCTTC
-	-	TRBJ2-2	TRBV7-6	CASSLVGGRPYLGFRPGELFF	TGTGCCAGCAGCTTAGTCGGTGGGAGACCCTATCTGGGGTTTCGGCCCGGGGAGCTGTTTTTT
-	-	TRBJ2-4	TRBV5-6	CASSFKGTLAKNIQYF	TGTGCCAGCAGCTTTAAGGGGACCCTAGCCAAAAACATTCAGTACTTC
-	-	TRBJ1-3	TRBV6-5	CASSYGAASGNTIYF	TGTGCCAGCAGTTACGGCGCAGCCTCTGGAAACACCATATATTTT
TRBD2	-	TRBJ2-3	TRBV10-1	CASSRGGMGADTQYF	TGCGCCAGCAGCCGCGGGGGTATGGGGGCAGATACGCAGTATTTT
-	-	TRBJ1-5	TRBV6-1	CASREDSLVGPQHF	TGTGCCAGCAGGGAAGACAGCCTGGTTGGGCCCCAGCATTTT
-	-	TRBJ2-2	TRBV4-3	CASSQDSAGFNTGELFF	TGCGCCAGCAGCCAAGATTCGGCAGGGTTCAACACCGGGGAGCTGTTTTTT
TRBD1	once	TRBJ1-2	TRBV6-5	CASRRDSNYGYTF	TGTGCCAGCAGGCGGGACAGCAACTATGGCTACACCTTC